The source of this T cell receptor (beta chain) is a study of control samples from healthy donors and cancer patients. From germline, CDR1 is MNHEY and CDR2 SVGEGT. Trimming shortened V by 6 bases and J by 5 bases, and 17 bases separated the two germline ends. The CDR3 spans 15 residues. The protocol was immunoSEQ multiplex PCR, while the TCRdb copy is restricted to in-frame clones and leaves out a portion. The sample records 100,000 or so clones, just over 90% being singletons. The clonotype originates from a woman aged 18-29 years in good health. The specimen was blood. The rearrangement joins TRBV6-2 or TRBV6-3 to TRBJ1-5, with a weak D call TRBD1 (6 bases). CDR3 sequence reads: CASSPPQGLDQPQHF. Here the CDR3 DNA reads TGTGCCAGCAGCCCCCCCCAGGGGCTAGATCAGCCCCAGCATTTT.